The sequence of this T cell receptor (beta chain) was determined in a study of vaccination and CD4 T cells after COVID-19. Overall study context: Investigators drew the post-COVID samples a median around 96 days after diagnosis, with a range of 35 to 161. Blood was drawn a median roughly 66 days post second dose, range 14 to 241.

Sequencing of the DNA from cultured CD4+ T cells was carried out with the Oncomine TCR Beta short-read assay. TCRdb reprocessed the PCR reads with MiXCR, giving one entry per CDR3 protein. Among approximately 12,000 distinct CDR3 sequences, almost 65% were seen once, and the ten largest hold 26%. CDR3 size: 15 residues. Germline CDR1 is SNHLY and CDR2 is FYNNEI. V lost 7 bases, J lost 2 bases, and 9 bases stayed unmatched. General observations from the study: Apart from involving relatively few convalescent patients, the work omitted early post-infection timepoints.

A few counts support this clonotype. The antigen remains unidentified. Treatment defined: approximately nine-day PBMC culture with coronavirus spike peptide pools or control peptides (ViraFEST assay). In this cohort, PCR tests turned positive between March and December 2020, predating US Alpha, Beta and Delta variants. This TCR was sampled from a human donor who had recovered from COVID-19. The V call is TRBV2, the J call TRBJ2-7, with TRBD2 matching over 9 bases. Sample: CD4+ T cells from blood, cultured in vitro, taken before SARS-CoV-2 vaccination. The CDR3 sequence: CASTEGGGRAYEQYF. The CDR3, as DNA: TGTGCCAGCACCGAAGGCGGCGGGAGGGCCTACGAGCAGTACTTC.